This T cell receptor beta chain was found in a study of blood T cell repertoires in COVID-19. The CDR3 has 20 residues. Losses at the gene ends were 1 base for V and 0 bases for J; bases not matched to a gene: 14. Looked up from germline, CDR1 is SGHDN and CDR2 is FVKESK. Data came from immunoSEQ multiplex PCR; TCRdb stores just in-frame clones and leaves some out. The sample holds around 250,000 clones, roughly nine tenths seen once. The specimen sequenced was peripheral blood. This clonotype was sampled from a man aged 55 to 70 with acute or convalescent COVID-19. The rearrangement joins TRBV14 to TRBJ2-1; 8 bases align to TRBD2. The CDR3 sequence is CASSQGGTSGDPFSYNEQFF. DNA for the CDR3: TGTGCCAGCAGCCAAGGCGGGACTAGTGGGGATCCCTTCTCCTACAATGAGCAGTTCTTC.